This TCR beta chain stems from a study of shared clonotypes between healthy human individuals (TCRdb year 2020). With regard to the full study: Three men and two women, aged 18 to 49 years, made up the cohort. Different laboratories and diverse techniques were used to prepare libraries and sequence TCR repertoires, to increase sequencing depth and limit assay-specific biases. Blood TCR repertoires of about 5 healthy adults were deeply sequenced to estimate repertoire size and the extent of clonotype sharing between individuals. Leukapheresis yielded between about 0.94 and 9.5 billion PBMCs per donor. Broad study findings and their caveats: Pairwise subsampling indicated that sequencing depth was expected to affect the degree of clonotype sharing among donors. Sampling was restricted to blood, and TCR repertoires in tissues likely differ from the TCR repertoires found in blood. The small number of donors limited the genetic and exposure-history diversity represented.

The donors were healthy, HIV-negative adults who had no recently reported acute infections or vaccinations. Every donor was a Caucasian adult residing in Nashville, Tennessee, USA. For unsorted samples, 100 million or so PBMCs were counted, and genomic DNA was extracted using the QIAamp DNA Blood Mini kit. Blood was obtained by leukapheresis, after which PBMCs were separated by Ficoll-Histopaque density gradient centrifugation and cryopreserved in liquid nitrogen vapor phase. For this clone: This receptor's antigen is unknown. The record has no base qualities; no much larger clone is one base away. This sample also contains other DNA sequences that code for the same CDR3.

V gives up 1 base and J gives up 2 bases, and the segment between their germline ends measures 9 bases. According to the germline V gene (reference sequence), CDR1 reads SEHNR and CDR2 reads FQNEAQ. The CDR3, from cysteine to phenylalanine, totals 14 residues. CDR3 DNA only is kept here, 42 bases in frame from base 1. Using the deep immunoSEQ assay, multiplex PCR amplified TCR CDR3 regions from genomic DNA. Extracted genomic DNA from each cell subset was distributed evenly across all wells of several immunoSEQ 96-well plates, and each plate was treated as a replicate. For unsorted PBMC, 250 to 350 ng of genomic DNA, equivalent to 25,000 to 35,000 T cell genomes, went into each replicate PCR. Genomic DNA from unsorted PBMC was sequenced over ten immunoSEQ deep assay plates. Purified libraries were measured with a Qubit 3.0 fluorometer, size-checked on a Bioanalyzer 2100, and measured again with the KAPA Library Quantification kit. Every immunoSEQ 96-well plate was sequenced on a separate single-read 150-cycle Illumina NextSeq 550 flow cell. On the study's bioinformatics: Because the immunoSEQ output included only junctional sequences and no quality scores, the filtering could not be the same as the filtering used for full-length reads. Sequences were annotated with PyIR, a Python wrapper for IgBLAST v1.9, and V/J genes and CDR3 were assigned using IMGT germline references. Reads with weak V/J assignments (E-value above 1e-6), missing CDR3, stop codons, out-of-frame junctions, or ambiguous translated residues were removed. V3J clonotypes were defined as sequences sharing the same inferred V gene, J gene, and CDR3 amino acid sequence. Percentage overlap between repertoires was computed as shared unique clonotypes divided by the size of the smaller repertoire. Repertoire richness was assessed with RTK rarefaction, the Chao1 estimator, and Recon v2.1 estimates of unobserved clonotypes. In TCRdb, the immuneACCESS table is reduced to in-frame sequences with V and J assigned. These tables do not hold every clone; where another copy was compared, an unresolved V gene accounts for under half, and the others remain unexplained. D and trimming come from the DNA, and the V and J calls and clone size come from that table. The sample table lists about 470,000 clones, roughly 80% of them with a count of one. Jointly, the top ten make up 13% of the sample.

The rearranged chain carries TRBV7-9 and TRBJ2-7; the D gene remains uncertain. The source is a middle-aged woman in good health. Some clones in this sample may be carry-over from other donors' samples. Sequences were obtained from PBMCs. The DNA is TGTGCCAGCAGCTTAGGTGCGGATCCCTACGAGCAGTACTTC. It specifies CASSLGADPYEQYF.